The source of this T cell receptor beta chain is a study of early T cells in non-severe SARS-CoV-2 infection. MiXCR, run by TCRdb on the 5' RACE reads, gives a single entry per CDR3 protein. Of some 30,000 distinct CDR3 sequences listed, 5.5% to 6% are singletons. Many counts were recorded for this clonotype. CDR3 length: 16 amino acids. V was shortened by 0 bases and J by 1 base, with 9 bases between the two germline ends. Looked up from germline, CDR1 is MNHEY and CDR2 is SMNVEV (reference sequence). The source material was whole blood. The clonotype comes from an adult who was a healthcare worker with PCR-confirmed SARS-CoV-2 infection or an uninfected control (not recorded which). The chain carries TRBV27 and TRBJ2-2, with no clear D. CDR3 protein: CASSLSNPLNTGELFF. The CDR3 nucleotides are TGTGCCAGCAGTTTATCAAATCCCTTGAACACCGGGGAGCTGTTTTTT.